This T cell receptor beta chain was recovered during a study of identical twins (TCRdb year 2016). Context from the whole study: TCR alpha and beta repertoires from monozygotic twins, unrelated adults of various ages and cord blood were deep-sequenced to test whether fetal clonotypes persist. Replicate twin experiments were performed at different times using different library preparation protocols to rule out contamination. General conclusions and limits of the study: Compared with coincidental sharing between unrelated individuals, out-of-frame TCR alpha sequences shared between twins showed an excess of sequences with low generation probability. Zero-insertion analyses could be partly confounded by invariant T cells such as MAIT and iNKT, although diverse VJ usage argued against such confounding for most clonotypes. In monozygotic twins, recombination models systematically underestimated out-of-frame TCR alpha sharing, but the models matched the sharing seen between unrelated individuals. A weaker excess of twin sharing was found in beta out-of-frame sequences because the signal-to-noise ratio was lowered by fewer shared sequences. Abundant cord blood beta clonotypes carried fewer insertions; young adult naive repertoires showed a weaker similar trend, while memory repertoires showed none. Because the same donors could not be followed over many years, the conclusions depended on cross-sectional statistical analysis.

Libraries were constructed by 5' RACE. Instrument used: Illumina HiSeq 2000. A universal primer binding site was introduced by template switching, and a unique molecular identifier was present in the final cDNA, enabling accurate counting of TCR cDNA molecules. Specific primers in the conserved constant-segment region were used to synthesize first-strand cDNA for TCR alpha and beta chains. Each cDNA library was double barcoded, with a SMART-Mk sample barcode plus Illumina barcodes, to control for contamination. Two successive PCR steps introduced TruSeq adapter sequences along with Illumina sample barcodes. The Illumina HiSeq platform was used with custom primers to sequence TCR alpha and beta cDNA libraries. The authors processed their data as follows. Unique molecular identifiers were extracted from raw reads with MiGEC, and CDR3 positions were determined with MiXCR. For each individual, recombination models were inferred using an EM algorithm with the repgenHMM and IGoR tools. The tcR package in R was used for shared clonotype analysis, with sharing normalized by the product of cloneset sizes. To study raw recombination without the effects of thymic and clonal selection, out-of-frame nonproductive sequences were analyzed. TCRdb's own reprocessing of the public reads used fastp at Q25 and MiXCR and kept productive beta chains. Rows merge per CDR3 protein into single entries with the most common DNA and genes. For this entry, the V and J calls and clone size follow TCRdb and not the study's own pipeline. This sample is represented by some 300,000 distinct CDR3 sequences; over 9% of them were singletons. 7.2% of the sample is taken by the ten largest.

This clonotype has only a few counts. Its specific antigen is unknown. No qualities accompany the bases; no much larger clone lies one base away. V is shortened by 5 bases, J by 1 base, and the region joining them spans 8 bases. The cysteine opens and the phenylalanine closes a CDR3 of 13 amino acids. Only the CDR3 DNA is retained, 39 bases long and in frame from the first base. Every donor was a healthy Caucasian. Three pairs of female monozygotic twins, all aged about 18 to 30 years, made up the twin cohort. Positive isolation kits from Invitrogen were used to isolate CD4+ and CD8+ T cell populations. These data also featured in a second study, about yellow fever vaccine responses in identical twins. That second publication adds: The T cell response to vaccination in identical twins was reported by the authors to appear partly convergent and partly personalized. Focusing on identical twins, the study followed the T cell clones that responded to the vaccine, and did so with precision.

The chain links TRBV12-3 or TRBV12-4 with TRBJ1-2; a tentative D call is TRBD1 (5 bases match). The specimen was CD8+ T cells sorted from blood. The TCR originated in a woman aged 18-30 years in good health. The CDR3 loop reads CASSMTVNYGYTF. At the DNA level, the sequence is TGTGCCAGCAGTATGACAGTTAACTATGGCTACACCTTC.